This T cell receptor (beta chain) was found in a study of vaccination effects on CD4 cells after COVID-19. Study background: All study participants received two doses of BNT162b2 or mRNA-1273 vaccine. Sampling occurred 16 days and one week pre-vaccination in two convalescent patients.

The CDR3 has 15 residues. The V gene's germline CDR1 is SGHRS and CDR2 YFSETQ. Trimming cost V 1 base and J 2 bases; bases outside gene matches: 3. Points on this clone: Its specificity is not known.

The data were produced by immunoSEQ multiplex PCR, yet TCRdb's version contains in-frame clones alone and is incomplete. The sample yields under 60,000 clones, 76% seen once. ViraFEST assay sequencing came after antigen-specific CD4+ T cells were expanded with viral peptide pools. Subsequent to about 10 days of culture, CD4+ T cells were isolated. Their SARS-CoV-2 infection, verified by PCR, occurred between March and December 2020. The TCR comes from a human donor who had a prior SARS-CoV-2 infection. Sequencing used CD4+ T cells from PBMCs cultured with HIV peptides, obtained before COVID-19 vaccination. Subset specified: HIV-1 Nef peptide pool negative control/reference culture. The rearrangement joins TRBV5-1 to TRBJ2-5, with 9 nucleotides matching TRBD2. CDR3 DNA: TGCGCCAGCAGCTTGATGACTAGCGGTCAAGAGACCCAGTACTTC. Translating it yields CASSLMTSGQETQYF. Full variable domain (rest looked up from reference TRBV5-1 and TRBJ2-5): KAGVTQTPRYLIKTRGQQVTLSCSPISGHRSVSWYQQTPGQGLQFLFEYFSETQRNKGNFPGRFSGRQFSNSRSEMNVSTLELGDSALYLCASSLMTSGQETQYFGPGTRLLVL.